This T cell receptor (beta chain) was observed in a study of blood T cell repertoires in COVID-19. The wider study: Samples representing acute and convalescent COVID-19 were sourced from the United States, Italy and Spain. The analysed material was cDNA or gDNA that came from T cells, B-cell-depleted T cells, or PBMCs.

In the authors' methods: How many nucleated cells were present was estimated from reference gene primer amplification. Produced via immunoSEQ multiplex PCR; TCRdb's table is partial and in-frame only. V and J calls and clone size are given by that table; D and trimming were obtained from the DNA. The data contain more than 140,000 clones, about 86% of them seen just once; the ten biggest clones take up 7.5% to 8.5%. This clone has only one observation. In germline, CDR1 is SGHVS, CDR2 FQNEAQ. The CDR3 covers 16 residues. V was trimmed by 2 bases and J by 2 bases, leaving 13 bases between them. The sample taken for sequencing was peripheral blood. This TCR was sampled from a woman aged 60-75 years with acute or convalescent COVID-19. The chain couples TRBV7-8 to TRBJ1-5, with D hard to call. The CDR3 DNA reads TGTGCCAGCAGCTTAATTCAATCCGCGGGCAATCAGCCCCAGCATTTT. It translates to CASSLIQSAGNQPQHF.